This TCR beta chain was captured by sequencing in a study of cytomegalovirus exposure and HLA in healthy donors. A multiplex PCR was run with 60 Vbeta primers and 13 Jbeta primers. Method: immunoSEQ multiplex PCR; TCRdb's copy keeps in-frame clones and lacks some. The sample has around 160,000 clones, over 60% seen once. This CDR3 contains 15 residues. From germline, CDR1 is SGDLS and CDR2 YYNGEE. The chain employs TRBV9 and TRBJ2-5; a weak D match, TRBD2 (6 bases). The better agreement between TRBJ2-7 and the DNA end casts doubt on the J call. The sequence was collected from a man between 40 and 49 years old in good health and CMV-seropositive. The source material was PBMCs. CDR3 nucleotide sequence: TGTGCCAGCAGCGTAGCCGGGGAGGATTCCTACGAGCAGTACTTC. Amino acid sequence: CASSVAGEDSYEQYF.